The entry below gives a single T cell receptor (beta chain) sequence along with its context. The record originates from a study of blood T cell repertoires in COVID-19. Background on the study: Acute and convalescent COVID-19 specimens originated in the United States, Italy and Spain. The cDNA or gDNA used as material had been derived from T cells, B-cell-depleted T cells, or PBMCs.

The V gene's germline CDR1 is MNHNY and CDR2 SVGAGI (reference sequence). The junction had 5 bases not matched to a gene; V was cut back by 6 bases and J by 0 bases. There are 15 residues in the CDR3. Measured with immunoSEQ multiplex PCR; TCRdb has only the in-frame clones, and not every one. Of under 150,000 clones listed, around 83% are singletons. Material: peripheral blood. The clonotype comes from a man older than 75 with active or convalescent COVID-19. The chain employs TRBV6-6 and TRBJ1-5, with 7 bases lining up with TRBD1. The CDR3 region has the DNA TGTGCCAGCAGACAGACAGGGCATAGCAATCAGCCCCAGCATTTT. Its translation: CASRQTGHSNQPQHF.